A single sample gave rise to the 29 T cell receptor beta chains below, sequenced in a study of T cells after yellow fever vaccination. MiXCR, run by TCRdb on the 5' RACE reads, gives a single entry per CDR3 protein. The sample gives just over 250,000 distinct CDR3 sequences, 5.2% of which show up once; approximately 3.5% is in the top ten. The material was CD4+ T cells sorted from PBMCs, obtained on the day of the yellow fever booster vaccination. The origin of the receptors is a man younger than 35 who received the YFV17D yellow fever vaccine.

The CDR3: CASSLQEGNQPQHF. CDR3 nucleotide sequence: TGTGCCAGCAGCCTACAGGAGGGCAATCAGCCCCAGCATTTT. This chain links TRBV7-8 with TRBJ1-5, with D maybe TRBD1 (5 bases). The germline CDR1 and CDR2 sequences are SGHVS and FQNEAQ. Trimming pared 5 bases from V and 2 bases from J, leaving 10 bases between. This CDR3 spans 14 amino acids.

The CDR3, as DNA: TGCGCCAGCAGCCAATGGGGGTTAGGTCAGCCCCAGCATTTT. Residues: CASSQWGLGQPQHF. The rearrangement links TRBV4-1 to TRBJ1-5, with D perhaps matching TRBD1 (5 bases). With 2 bases removed from V and 6 bases from J, the gap between germline ends came to 11 bases. Germline assignment: CDR1 MGHRA and CDR2 YSYEKL. The CDR3 length is 14 residues.

This clonotype was seen at least ten times. The J gene is TRBJ2-3, the V gene TRBV5-1, with D tentatively TRBD2 (6 bases). CDR3 length: 17 amino acids. Trimming took off 2 bases at V and 0 bases at J, with 16 bases between the two ends. The germline CDR1 and CDR2 sequences are SGHRS and YFSETQ. The CDR3 sequence is CASSFLNRDFSTDTQYF. CDR3 coding DNA: TGCGCCAGCAGCTTCCTCAACCGGGACTTTAGCACAGATACGCAGTATTTT.

The chain combines TRBV12-3 or TRBV12-4 with TRBJ1-5; D uncertain. The CDR3 is 14 amino acids. The V end lost 2 bases, the J end lost 4 bases, and 9 bases lay between the germline ends. The CDR3 loop reads CASSLTHTNQPQHF. CDR3 coding DNA: TGTGCCAGCAGTTTAACTCACACGAATCAGCCCCAGCATTTT.

This chain links TRBV5-1 with TRBJ1-3; D gene unclear. This CDR3 has 13 residues. From germline, CDR1 is SGHRS and CDR2 YFSETQ. V gave up 7 bases and J gave up 4 bases, with 12 bases separating them. CDR3 residues: CASRELGGNTIYF. The CDR3 DNA reads as TGCGCCAGCCGGGAGTTGGGAGGAAACACCATATATTTT. The full variable domain, completed using reference TRBV5-1 and TRBJ1-3, is KAGVTQTPRYLIKTRGQQVTLSCSPISGHRSVSWYQQTPGQGLQFLFEYFSETQRNKGNFPGRFSGRQFSNSRSEMNVSTLELGDSALYLCASRELGGNTIYFGEGSWLTVV.

CDR3 region: CASSFSQYNEQYV. CDR3 sequence (DNA): TGTGCCAGCAGCTTCTCTCAGTATAACGAGCAGTACGTC. This chain uses TRBV7-9 with TRBJ2-7, with unresolved D. The V gene lost 3 bases and the J gene lost 5 bases, with 11 bases spanning the gap. The CDR3 contains 13 residues. CDR1 and CDR2 from the germline V gene are SEHNR and FQNEAQ (reference sequence).

This clonotype was seen a few times. A much larger clone lies one base from this, so it may be a read error. The genes are TRBV7-6 and TRBJ2-1; D is undetermined. CDR3 size: 12 residues. Trimming left V 1 base short and J 3 bases short, with 1 base between. CDR1 and CDR2 from the germline V gene are SGHVS and FNYEAQ. CDR3 nucleotide sequence: TGTGCCAGCAGCTTAGACTACAATGAGCAGTTCTTC. Translation gives CASSLDYNEQFF.

This clonotype was detected a few times. The chain employs TRBV20-1 and TRBJ2-5; no firm D call. The CDR3 consists of 13 residues. V lost 4 bases and J 3 bases, leaving 12 bases between the germline ends. CDR1 and CDR2 from the germline V gene are DFQATT and SNEGSKA (reference sequence). CDR3 coding DNA: TGCAGTGCTACCCCCGGGCTCAAAGAGACCCAGTACTTC. It translates to CSATPGLKETQYF.

This clonotype was detected many times. The rearrangement joins TRBV5-1 to TRBJ1-2; D not certain. The CDR3 loop spans 14 amino acids. Germline V gene sequence: CDR1 SGHRS, CDR2 YFSETQ. V was shortened by 0 bases and J by 7 bases, with 13 bases between the two germline ends. The CDR3, as DNA: TGCGCCAGCAGCTTGGATCCGGGGTTTAGTGGCTACACCTTC. Its protein product is CASSLDPGFSGYTF.

This clonotype was observed many times. The chain employs TRBV20-1 and TRBJ1-1, with D perhaps matching TRBD1 (5 bases). The V gene's germline CDR1 is DFQATT and CDR2 SNEGSKA (reference sequence). Trimming removed 3 bases from V and 5 bases from J, with 16 bases in between. The CDR3 contains 14 residues. CDR3 protein: CSASVAGKGTEAFF. The CDR3 DNA is TGCAGTGCTAGTGTAGCAGGGAAGGGGACTGAAGCTTTCTTT.

This clonotype was recorded many times. The chain links TRBV4-2 to TRBJ2-3, with 8 bases fitting TRBD2. J was trimmed by 4 bases and V by 4 bases; bases with no gene match: 7. CDR1 and CDR2 (germline): LGHNA, YNFKEQ. This CDR3 has 15 amino acids. For the CDR3, the DNA is TGTGCCAGCAGCCCTTTGCGGGGGGACGCAGATACGCAGTATTTT. Its protein is CASSPLRGDADTQYF.

The sample holds a few counts of this clonotype. The CDR3 spells CSARAQGTQPQHF. For the CDR3, the DNA is TGCAGTGCTAGAGCACAGGGGACCCAGCCCCAGCATTTT. The chain links TRBV20-1 to TRBJ1-5; 7 bases align to TRBD1. V shed 1 base, J shed 7 bases, and the junction held 4 bases outside the gene matches. Germline V CDR1 and CDR2: DFQATT, SNEGSKA (reference sequence). The CDR3 spans 13 residues.

This clonotype showed up just a few times. The genes are TRBV4-3 and TRBJ1-2; tentatively, D is TRBD1 (6 bases). The germline gives CDR1 LGHNA, CDR2 YSLEER. This CDR3 is built from 17 residues. The germline V and J ends were trimmed by 1 base and 0 bases, with 15 bases remaining between them. CDR3 nucleotides: TGCGCCAGCAGCCAAGGAGGGGTCCGGGGGCCTAACTATGGCTACACCTTC. Amino acids: CASSQGGVRGPNYGYTF.

Only a few counts were recorded for this clonotype. The V gene is TRBV5-6, the J gene TRBJ1-5; TRBD1 might be the D (5 bases). The CDR3 loop spans 16 amino acids. The germline gives CDR1 SGHDT, CDR2 YYEEEE. Trimming stripped 0 bases from V and 11 bases from J, with 21 bases between. CDR3 amino acids: CASSLGGARAVETQHF. CDR3 sequence (DNA): TGTGCCAGCAGCTTGGGGGGCGCCCGCGCCGTAGAGACCCAGCATTTT.

The genes are TRBV7-2 and TRBJ2-7; no definite D call. Trimming removed 5 bases from V and 4 bases from J, with 18 bases in between. This CDR3 spans 15 amino acids. CDR1 is SGHTA, CDR2 FQGNSA, per germline. The CDR3 bases are TGTGCCAGCAGCATCCTTCCTGGACCGACTTACGAGCAGTACGTC. Its protein is CASSILPGPTYEQYV.

This clonotype has just a few counts. The chain carries TRBV9 and TRBJ2-7; D possibly corresponds to TRBD1 (5 bases). The CDR3 sequence is 14 residues long. Looked up from germline, CDR1 is SGDLS and CDR2 is YYNGEE. V shed 0 bases and J shed 2 bases, with 9 bases lying between them. CDR3 protein: CASSVGVGAYEQYF. The DNA for the CDR3 is TGTGCCAGCAGCGTAGGGGTAGGGGCCTACGAGCAGTACTTC.

This clonotype was detected only a few times. The chain couples TRBV7-8 to TRBJ2-2, with D possibly being TRBD2 (5 bases). Germline V CDR1 and CDR2: SGHVS, FQNEAQ. This CDR3 spans 13 amino acids. V gave up 3 bases and J gave up 4 bases, with 6 bases separating them. The CDR3 loop is CASSFTSTGELFF. The CDR3 DNA reads TGTGCCAGCAGCTTTACTAGCACCGGGGAGCTGTTTTTT.

The J gene is TRBJ1-2, the V gene TRBV3-1; 7 bases match TRBD1. V shed 6 bases, J shed 4 bases, and the junction held 5 bases outside the gene matches. The CDR3 loop spans 13 amino acids. Germline-derived CDR1 and CDR2 are LGHDT and YNNKEL (reference sequence). The CDR3 sequence is CASRTRGVYGYTF. For the CDR3, the DNA is TGTGCCAGCAGAACCAGGGGGGTCTATGGCTACACCTTC.

This clonotype was picked up a small number of times. V gene TRBV4-3 combines with J gene TRBJ2-3, with 9 bases lining up with TRBD2. Unmatched junction bases numbered 14, after V lost 0 bases and J lost 10 bases. CDR3 size: 17 residues. The germline gives CDR1 LGHNA, CDR2 YSLEER. CDR3 loop: CASSQDSSSGDGGAQYF. The CDR3 DNA follows: TGCGCCAGCAGCCAAGATTCGTCTAGCGGGGATGGGGGGGCGCAGTATTTT.

This clonotype has more than one count but fewer than ten. The CDR3 loop reads CASSFTGRGAFF. The CDR3 DNA sequence: TGTGCCAGCAGCTTCACCGGGAGAGGAGCTTTCTTT. The chain links TRBV7-2 to TRBJ1-1; D is unresolved. The CDR3 is 12 residues long. Looked up from germline, CDR1 is SGHTA and CDR2 is FQGNSA. V lost 3 bases and J 10 bases, leaving 12 bases between the germline ends.

Turning to this clonotype: This clone may be a read error of a much larger clone one base away. The rearrangement uses TRBV29-1 and TRBJ2-3; D may match TRBD1 or TRBD2 (7 bases each). Germline-derived CDR1 and CDR2 are SQVTM and ANQGSEA. With 8 bases removed from V and 5 bases from J, the gap between germline ends came to 14 bases. CDR3 length: 12 residues. The CDR3 protein is CSPARGGDTQYF. CDR3 in DNA: TGCAGCCCGGCCAGGGGGGGAGATACGCAGTATTTT.

This chain uses TRBV29-1 with TRBJ2-5, with unresolved D. Trimming removed 2 bases from V and 5 bases from J, with 12 bases in between. CDR1 is SQVTM and CDR2 is ANQGSEA in the germline V gene. CDR3 length: 13 residues. CDR3: CSVEWITGETQYF. The CDR3, as DNA: TGCAGCGTTGAATGGATAACTGGGGAGACCCAGTACTTC.

This clonotype has at least ten counts. This chain connects TRBV27 to TRBJ2-3; D ambiguous. Trimming shortened V by 6 bases and J by 4 bases, and 17 bases separated the two germline ends. Looked up from germline, CDR1 is MNHEY and CDR2 is SMNVEV (reference sequence). This CDR3 is 15 amino acids long. CDR3 in amino acids: CASRFRAPSPDTQYF. The CDR3 region has the DNA TGTGCCAGCAGGTTCCGGGCTCCCAGCCCAGATACGCAGTATTTT.

Many counts were recorded for this clonotype. The genes are TRBV7-2 and TRBJ2-5; D not certain. Germline loops: CDR1 SGHTA, CDR2 FQGNSA. Trimming cost V 2 bases and J 7 bases, with 14 bases left between them. This CDR3 contains 14 residues. The CDR3 sequence: CASSLPDGPWTQYF. The CDR3 DNA sequence: TGTGCCAGCAGCTTACCGGACGGACCCTGGACCCAGTACTTC.

This clonotype occurred a few times. The chain combines TRBV7-6 with TRBJ2-1, with 9 bases matching TRBD1. There are 17 residues in the CDR3. V trimming: 6 bases; J trimming: 8 bases; junction bases outside the gene matches: 17. CDR1 is SGHVS, CDR2 FNYEAQ, per germline. DNA of the CDR3: TGTGCCAGCAGTCGCCTTCCGGGGACAGGGAGTACGCATGAGCAGTTCTTC. Its translation: CASSRLPGTGSTHEQFF.

As for this clonotype: This may stem from a read error, because a much larger clone lies one nucleotide away. The chain is built from TRBV28 and TRBJ1-1; D gene uncertain. Germline V gene lookup returns CDR1 MDHEN and CDR2 SYDVKM. The CDR3 is 12 amino acids. The CDR3 DNA sequence: TGTGCCAGCAGTCCCGGAACGACTGAAGCTTCCTTT. This sequence encodes CASSPGTTEASF.

There are a few counts of this clonotype. The chain uses TRBV15 and TRBJ1-6, with no clear D. Per the germline V gene, CDR1 is LNHNV and CDR2 is YYDKDF (reference sequence). Trimming removed 0 bases at V and 10 bases at J, with 7 bases between. The CDR3 loop spans 13 amino acids. The CDR3 loop is CATSRDRGSPLHF. CDR3 sequence (DNA): TGTGCCACCAGCAGAGATCGGGGATCACCCCTCCACTTT. Together with reference TRBV15 and TRBJ1-6, the CDR3 gives the full variable domain: DAMVIQNPRYQVTQFGKPVTLSCSQTLNHNVMYWYQQKSSQAPKLLFHYYDKDFNNEADTPDNFQSRRPNTSFCFLDIRSPGLGDTAMYLCATSRDRGSPLHFGNGTRLTVT.

This clonotype occurred many times. This chain uses TRBV28 with TRBJ1-3; D possibly corresponds to TRBD1 (6 bases). V lost 2 bases, J lost 4 bases, and 12 bases lay in between. Germline V CDR1 and CDR2: MDHEN, SYDVKM. This CDR3 is 15 amino acids long. The CDR3 reads CASSLAGAQGNTIYF. The CDR3 DNA reads as TGTGCCAGCAGTTTAGCAGGGGCTCAAGGAAACACCATATATTTT.

At least ten counts were recorded for this clonotype. The chain is built from TRBV7-2 and TRBJ2-6; no clear D gene. V lost 6 bases, J lost 1 base, and 10 bases lay in between. Germline lookup yields CDR1 SGHTA and CDR2 FQGNSA. The CDR3 totals 15 residues. CDR3 bases: TGTGCCAGCAGGGTATGGGCTTCTGGGGCCAACGTCCTGACTTTC. Its protein product is CASRVWASGANVLTF.